Presented here are 20 T cell receptor beta chains from one specimen sequenced in a study of monozygotic twins with inflammatory bowel disease. TCRdb reprocessed the 5' RACE reads, with one entry per CDR3 protein and no DNA. This sample contains around 200,000 distinct CDR3 sequences. The sequenced material came from blood. The receptor set was obtained from a human donor with ulcerative colitis or Crohn's disease, or a healthy co-twin of an affected twin (not recorded which).

The CDR3 sequence is CAISVNGDIDGYTF. V and J are TRBV10-3 and TRBJ1-2. The CDR3 runs to 14 residues. Germline V gene data show CDR1 as ENHRY and CDR2 as SYGVKD.

This sequence joins TRBV11-2 and TRBJ1-2. CDR3 length: 15 amino acids. Per the germline V gene, CDR1 is SGHAT and CDR2 is FQNNGV. The CDR3 sequence: CASSFTQRSSYGYTF.

This sequence joins TRBV20-1 and TRBJ2-7; TCRdb gives TRBD2 as the D gene, but with no DNA this cannot be confirmed. Germline CDR1 and CDR2: DFQATT and SNEGSKA (reference sequence). The CDR3 is 15 residues long. The CDR3 spells CSAREGLAGSYEQYF.

CDR3 amino acids: CASIKRGGGIYNEQFF. The chain links TRBV2 to TRBJ2-1; the TCRdb D gene call, TRBD1, has no DNA to confirm it. The V gene's germline CDR1 is SNHLY and CDR2 FYNNEI. This CDR3 contains 16 residues.

This chain joins TRBV18 and TRBJ2-5; the D gene TCRdb calls, TRBD2, cannot be checked with no DNA. The CDR3 runs to 19 residues. CDR1 is KGHSH and CDR2 is LQKENI in the germline V gene. The CDR3 protein is CASSPLIWSSGAIQETQYF. Looking up the rest from reference TRBV18 and TRBJ2-5 gives the full variable domain: NAGVMQNPRHLVRRRGQEARLRCSPMKGHSHVYWYRQLPEEGLKFMVYLQKENIIDESGMPKERFSAEFPKEGPSILRIQQVVRGDSAAYFCASSPLIWSSGAIQETQYFGPGTRLLVL.

CDR3 residues: CASSDGLNTEAFF. The J gene is TRBJ1-1, the V gene TRBV2. CDR3 length: 13 amino acids. CDR1 and CDR2 from the germline V gene are SNHLY and FYNNEI.

The J gene is TRBJ2-2, the V gene TRBV13; TCRdb reports TRBD1, a call that lacks DNA to check it against. The germline V gene encodes CDR1 PRHDT and CDR2 FYEKMQ (reference sequence). The CDR3 contains 16 residues. The CDR3 here is CASSSEETDNTGELFF.

The V gene is TRBV5-1, the J gene TRBJ2-7; TCRdb outputs TRBD1, but without DNA this stays unchecked. CDR3 length equals 15 residues. Germline-derived CDR1 and CDR2 are SGHRS and YFSETQ. The CDR3 loop is CASSLVRGSPYEQYF.

The V call is TRBV4-1, the J call TRBJ2-6; TCRdb returns TRBD2, unconfirmable since there is no DNA. The CDR3 has 21 amino acids. Looked up from germline, CDR1 is MGHRA and CDR2 is YSYEKL. The CDR3 sequence: CASSQVSGAEWWSSGANVLTF.

The chain combines TRBV2 with TRBJ1-1. Germline lookup yields CDR1 SNHLY and CDR2 FYNNEI. This CDR3 has 12 residues. CDR3 sequence reads: CASGTGGTEAFF.

The rearrangement uses TRBV7-9 and TRBJ2-5; TCRdb gives TRBD1 as the D gene, but with no DNA this cannot be confirmed. Germline V gene data show CDR1 as SEHNR and CDR2 as FQNEAQ (reference sequence). The CDR3 spans 17 residues. CDR3 in amino acids: CASSPKSRTGIRETQYF.

The chain recombines TRBV20-1 with TRBJ2-7; TCRdb designates TRBD2, a call that cannot be tested without DNA. CDR3 length: 16 amino acids. The V gene's germline CDR1 is DFQATT and CDR2 SNEGSKA (reference sequence). The CDR3 sequence is CSASPRGGASSYEQYF.

The chain recombines TRBV7-3 with TRBJ1-3. Germline V CDR1 and CDR2: SGHTA, FQGTGA. This CDR3 contains 13 residues. The CDR3 here is CASSSDLGNTIYF.

This sequence joins TRBV3-1 and TRBJ2-1. The CDR3 is made up of 15 amino acids. The germline V gene encodes CDR1 LGHDT and CDR2 YNNKEL (reference sequence). CDR3 in amino acids: CASSLRGIVYNEQFF.

The chain recombines TRBV20-1 with TRBJ2-1; TCRdb's D call of TRBD1 is untestable without DNA. The CDR3 length is 16 residues. Germline CDR1 reads DFQATT; CDR2 reads SNEGSKA (reference sequence). CDR3 sequence reads: CSARDYISGGYNEQFF.

The rearrangement joins TRBV29-1 to TRBJ1-1. This CDR3 has 12 amino acids. Looked up from germline, CDR1 is SQVTM and CDR2 is ANQGSEA. The CDR3 here is CSVRDMNTEAFF.

The chain has TRBV18 and TRBJ1-5. Germline CDR1 KGHSH, CDR2 LQKENI. The CDR3 totals 14 residues. The CDR3 loop is CASASFNENQPQHF.

This chain joins TRBV7-2 and TRBJ2-2; the D call of TRBD1 rests on TCRdb alone, since no DNA is present to check it. Germline-derived CDR1 and CDR2 are SGHTA and FQGNSA. The CDR3 is 15 residues long. CDR3 in amino acids: CASSRGHMNTGELFF.

CDR3 protein: CASNIETDRTGETQYF. The J gene is TRBJ2-5, the V gene TRBV11-3; TCRdb selects TRBD1, and the lack of DNA leaves this call unchecked. The CDR3 is 16 residues long. Germline V gene lookup returns CDR1 SGHNT and CDR2 YENEEA.

The chain couples TRBV20-1 to TRBJ1-5; TCRdb designates TRBD1, a call that cannot be tested without DNA. This CDR3 has 14 amino acids. Germline loops: CDR1 DFQATT, CDR2 SNEGSKA (reference sequence). CDR3 loop: CSASGINSNQPQHF.